The present T cell receptor beta chain was sequenced within a study of T cells in women clearing cervical HPV infection. Study background: Control women cleared a single incident HPV16 infection within 12 months. Blood came at first lesion visit for cases, post-clearance for controls.

From germline, CDR1 is SGDLS and CDR2 YYNGEE. The length of the CDR3 is 15 residues. V was clipped by 0 bases and J by 2 bases, with 10 bases between them. Average input was about 1,200 ng genomic DNA for immunoSEQ TCR beta CDR3 amplification. Using immunoSEQ multiplex PCR, the repertoire was profiled, and TCRdb retains in-frame clones only, with some absent. The data show about 16,000 clones, and the top ten clones hold 6.5% to 9%. As regards this clone: Its target is not known. The CDR3 extends 3 residues past the end of the read, so its final part is completed from the germline J gene.

General observations from the study: A classifier using richness and V gene abundances reached an AUC of roughly 0.83.

What was sequenced was blood buffy coat. J is TRBJ2-3 and V is TRBV9; a possible D gene is TRBD1 (5 bases). The sequence was collected from a woman aged 18 to 75 with a cervical HPV16 infection that either progressed to CIN3+ or cleared (not recorded which). The CDR3 sequence is CASSVDSQVTDTQYF. CDR3 bases read: TGTGCCAGCAGCGTAGATTCACAGGTCACAGATACG.